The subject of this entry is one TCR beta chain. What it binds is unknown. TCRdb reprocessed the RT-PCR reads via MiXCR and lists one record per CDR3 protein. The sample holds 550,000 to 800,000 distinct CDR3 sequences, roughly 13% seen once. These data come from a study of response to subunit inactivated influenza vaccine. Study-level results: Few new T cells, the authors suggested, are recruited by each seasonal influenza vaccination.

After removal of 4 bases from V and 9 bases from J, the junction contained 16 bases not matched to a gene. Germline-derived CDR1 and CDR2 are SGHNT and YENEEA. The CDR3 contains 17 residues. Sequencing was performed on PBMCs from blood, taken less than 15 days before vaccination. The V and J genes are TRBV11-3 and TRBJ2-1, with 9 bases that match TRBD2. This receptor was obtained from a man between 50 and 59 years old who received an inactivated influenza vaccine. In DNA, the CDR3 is TGTGCCAGCAGCTACCCCCCGGGACTAGCAACCGCCGGTGAGCAGTTCTTC. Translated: CASSYPPGLATAGEQFF. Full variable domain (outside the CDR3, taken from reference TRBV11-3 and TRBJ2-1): EAGVVQSPRYKIIEKKQPVAFWCNPISGHNTLYWYLQNLGQGPELLIRYENEEAVDDSQLPKDRFSAERLKGVDSTLKIQPAELGDSAVYLCASSYPPGLATAGEQFFGPGTRLTVL.